A single sample gave rise to the 18 T cell receptor beta chains below, sequenced in a study of T cells in Graves' hyperthyroidism and ophthalmopathy. Researchers amplified the TCR beta CDR3 regions from RNA transcripts. A first-round RT-PCR of the TCR CDR3 used the HTBI primer set. Using its own MiXCR run on the multiplex PCR reads, TCRdb lists one record per CDR3 protein. The table has around 300,000 distinct CDR3 sequences, approximately 15% seen once. Sample: blood. The receptors shown here come from a young woman with Graves' hyperthyroidism.

This clonotype was seen repeatedly, ten times or more. This chain links TRBV11-3 with TRBJ2-3, with D tentatively TRBD1 or TRBD2 (7 bases each). The CDR3 contains 15 residues. V was pared by 6 bases and J by 1 base, with 14 bases between. Per germline, CDR1 SGHNT and CDR2 YENEEA. CDR3 bases: TGTGCCAGCAGTCAGGGGGGGACTGGCACAGATACGCAGTATTTT. Translation gives CASSQGGTGTDTQYF.

About this clonotype: Just one base apart from a much larger clone, this may be a read error. The chain carries TRBV6-5 and TRBJ2-3; D is undetermined. The V end lost 5 bases, the J end lost 0 bases, and 12 bases lay between the germline ends. This CDR3 region has 15 residues. Germline CDR1 MNHEY, CDR2 SVGAGI. The CDR3 sequence: CASSNVSRSTDTQYF. In nucleotides, the CDR3 is TGTGCCAGCAGTAACGTGAGCCGAAGCACAGATACGCAGTATTTT.

This clonotype was seen ten or more times. The rearrangement joins TRBV9 to TRBJ1-2; no clear D gene. V was pared by 4 bases and J by 6 bases, with 10 bases between. Germline CDR1 and CDR2: SGDLS and YYNGEE. This CDR3 has 12 residues. The CDR3 loop is CASSPLTNGYTF. CDR3 bases: TGTGCCAGCAGCCCTTTGACCAATGGCTACACCTTC.

The chain employs TRBV29-1 and TRBJ1-1, with a weak D call TRBD1 (5 bases). V lost 6 bases and J 8 bases, leaving 13 bases between the germline ends. Germline assignment: CDR1 SQVTM and CDR2 ANQGSEA. CDR3 length: 11 amino acids. This CDR3 reads CSVAKEGEAFF. The CDR3 nucleotides read TGCAGCGTCGCTAAGGAGGGGGAAGCTTTCTTT.

In DNA form, the CDR3 reads TGCAGTGCTCATTTGGGGGGGACAGATACGCAGTATTTT. The encoded protein is CSAHLGGTDTQYF. V and J are TRBV20-1 and TRBJ2-3, with TRBD2 identical over 7 bases. With 5 bases clipped from V and 3 bases from J, the junction kept 5 bases outside the gene matches. Germline V CDR1 and CDR2: DFQATT, SNEGSKA (reference sequence). The CDR3 spans 13 residues.

This clonotype was recorded at least ten times. The gene calls are TRBV19 and TRBJ2-1; perhaps TRBD1 as D (6 bases). Between the trimmed V and J ends, which lost 5 bases and 2 bases, there was a span of 16 bases. CDR1 and CDR2 (germline): LNHDA, SQIVND (reference sequence). The CDR3 is 16 residues long. In DNA form, the CDR3 reads TGTGCCAGTAGTTCGACAGGTTCTGGGCCCTACAATGAGCAGTTCTTC. It codes for CASSSTGSGPYNEQFF.

The rearrangement uses TRBV10-3 and TRBJ2-1; D perhaps matches TRBD1 (6 bases). The CDR3 is 13 amino acids. V lost 3 bases, J lost 4 bases, and 7 bases lay in between. From germline, CDR1 is ENHRY and CDR2 SYGVKD. This CDR3 is CAISDGQYNEQFF. CDR3 coding DNA: TGTGCCATCAGTGACGGACAGTACAATGAGCAGTTCTTC.

This clonotype has ten or more counts. The CDR3 DNA reads as TGCAGCGTTCCCCGCGGGGGGACGTTCACAGATACGCAGTATTTT. Residues: CSVPRGGTFTDTQYF. The chain joins TRBV29-1 to TRBJ2-3, with 8 nucleotides matching TRBD2. The germline V gene encodes CDR1 SQVTM and CDR2 ANQGSEA. The J segment lost 2 bases and the V segment lost 5 bases, leaving 9 bases of the junction unmatched. The CDR3 has 15 residues.

This clonotype was seen a handful of times. The CDR3 reads CASGDITETQYF. DNA of the CDR3: TGTGCCAGCGGAGACATTACGGAGACCCAGTACTTC. The genes are TRBV11-2 and TRBJ2-5, with D uncertain. The V gene's germline CDR1 is SGHAT and CDR2 FQNNGV. V was pared by 8 bases and J by 5 bases, with 12 bases between. The CDR3 is made up of 12 amino acids.

This chain links TRBV28 with TRBJ1-1; 9 nucleotides line up with TRBD1. The CDR3 runs 17 residues. CDR1 MDHEN and CDR2 SYDVKM come from the germline V gene. J was trimmed by 4 bases and V by 4 bases; bases with no gene match: 13. CDR3 loop: CASSSQPGQGMSTEAFF. CDR3 nucleotide sequence: TGTGCCAGCAGTTCCCAACCGGGACAGGGAATGAGCACTGAAGCTTTCTTT. The full variable domain, in which reference TRBV28 and TRBJ1-1 provide the parts outside the CDR3, is DVKVTQSSRYLVKRTGEKVFLECVQDMDHENMFWYRQDPGLGLRLIYFSYDVKMKEKGDIPEGYSVSREKKERFSLILESASTNQTSMYLCASSSQPGQGMSTEAFFGQGTRLTVV.

The chain uses TRBV12-3 or TRBV12-4 and TRBJ2-1, with TRBD2 identical over 7 bases. There are 18 residues in the CDR3. The J segment lost 3 bases and the V segment lost 4 bases, leaving 15 bases of the junction unmatched. CDR3 DNA: TGTGCCAGCAGTTCAAAGGACGGACCCGGGACTAACTACAATGAGCAGTTCTTC. Amino acid sequence: CASSSKDGPGTNYNEQFF.

In this sample, this clonotype turned up a few times. The chain is built from TRBV7-2 and TRBJ2-5; TRBD1 is a possible D gene (6 bases). CDR3 length: 14 amino acids. Trimming took 3 bases from V and 5 from J, leaving 13 bases between them. CDR1 and CDR2 (germline): SGHTA, FQGNSA. In DNA, the CDR3 is TGTGCCAGCAGCTTCCAGGGGTCAATGGAGACCCAGTACTTC. This codes for CASSFQGSMETQYF.

The V and J genes are TRBV7-2 and TRBJ2-7, with 13 bases identical to TRBD2. The CDR3 spans 16 residues. Germline lookup yields CDR1 SGHTA and CDR2 FQGNSA. J gave up 2 bases and V 10 bases, and 11 bases lay outside the gene matches. CDR3 DNA: TGTGCCACCACATCCGTAACTAGCGGGAGGGCCTACGAGCAGTACTTC. This sequence encodes CATTSVTSGRAYEQYF. Variable domain in full (rest from reference TRBV7-2 and TRBJ2-7): GAGVSQSPSNKVTEKGKDVELRCDPISGHTALYWYRQSLGQGLEFLIYFQGNSAPDKSGLPSDRFSAERTGGSVSTLTIQRTQQEDSAVYLCATTSVTSGRAYEQYFGPGTRLTVT.

In its sample, this clonotype was seen once. One junction end disagrees with the germline gene, perhaps due to a read error. The chain couples TRBV6-1 to TRBJ2-3; maybe TRBD2 (6 bases). The CDR3 runs 15 residues. Per germline, CDR1 MNHNS and CDR2 SASEGT. This CDR3 reads CASRPPGEGADAQYF. CDR3 coding DNA: TGTGCCAGCAGGCCCCCGGGAGAGGGTGCAGATGCGCAGTATTTT.

The V gene is TRBV4-3, the J gene TRBJ2-7; 8 bases align to TRBD2. V shed 1 base, J shed 1 base, and the junction held 6 bases outside the gene matches. From germline, CDR1 is LGHNA and CDR2 YSLEER. CDR3 size: 16 residues. The CDR3, as DNA: TGCGCCAGCAGCCAAGCCTCCGGGACTAGTTCCTACGAGCAGTACTTC. This gives the protein CASSQASGTSSYEQYF.

This clonotype has only a few counts. The J gene is TRBJ2-7, the V gene TRBV15; 7 nucleotides match TRBD2. This CDR3 is built from 15 residues. In germline, CDR1 is LNHNV, CDR2 YYDKDF (reference sequence). J was trimmed by 4 bases and V by 6 bases; bases with no gene match: 12. Here the CDR3 DNA reads TGTGCCACCAGGGGTTCTGGCGGGAGAGGTTACGAGCAGTACTTC. Protein: CATRGSGGRGYEQYF. Combining the CDR3 with reference TRBV15 and TRBJ2-7 gives the whole variable domain DAMVIQNPRYQVTQFGKPVTLSCSQTLNHNVMYWYQQKSSQAPKLLFHYYDKDFNNEADTPDNFQSRRPNTSFCFLDIRSPGLGDTAMYLCATRGSGGRGYEQYFGPGTRLTVT.

There are many counts of this clonotype. The rearrangement links TRBV7-3 to TRBJ2-2; 7 bases are shared with TRBD1. The trim removed 5 bases at V and 4 bases at J, leaving 4 bases unmatched. Per germline, CDR1 SGHTA and CDR2 FQGTGA. The CDR3 runs 14 residues. CDR3 sequence reads: CASSRDSLTGELFF. Here the CDR3 DNA reads TGTGCCAGCAGCCGGGACAGCCTCACCGGGGAGCTGTTTTTT.

This clonotype has ten or more counts. This rearrangement joins TRBV6-1 to TRBJ1-5; 8 nucleotides match TRBD1. The CDR3 contains 14 residues. Germline CDR1 is MNHNS and CDR2 is SASEGT. The junction had 6 bases not matched to a gene; V was cut back by 8 bases and J by 3 bases. CDR3 amino acids: CASAGGVHNQPQHF. CDR3 sequence (DNA): TGTGCCAGCGCAGGGGGCGTACACAATCAGCCCCAGCATTTT.